Sequencing of this T cell receptor beta chain was carried out in a study of beta chain features in type 1 diabetes. The whole isolated RNA underwent reverse transcription, so sequencing captured expressed TCRB transcripts. The method was immunoSEQ multiplex PCR; TCRdb's version includes in-frame clones alone and lacks a portion of them. The table lists 900,000 or so clones, about a sixth of them singletons, with about 0.02% in the top ten. General study points: The study found moderately but significantly shorter TCRB CDR3s in all four CD4+ subsets of Type 1 diabetes patients. Whether TCRB rearrangement is influenced by HLA type went unresolved here.

With 6 bases removed from V and 0 bases from J, the gap between germline ends came to 8 bases. Per germline, CDR1 SGHTA and CDR2 FQGNSA. The length of the CDR3 is 13 residues. The authors obtained over 95% purity in all sorted populations. About this clone itself: Its antigen is currently unknown. Other DNA variants within this sample encode the same CDR3.

Input material: naive CD4+ T cells from blood. This sequence joins TRBV7-2 and TRBJ1-1, with D uncertain. This TCR was sampled from a woman aged 18-30 years in good health. The CDR3 reads CASSSHMNTEAFF. In nucleotides, the CDR3 is TGTGCCAGCAGTTCTCACATGAACACTGAAGCTTTCTTT.